The text below deals with one T cell receptor (beta chain). The antigen is unknown. This sequence is one base from a far larger clone and is likely a read error. This entry is derived from a study of circulating CD8 cells and anti-PD-1 response in melanoma. Turning to the study itself: Non-responders showed stable or progressive disease; responders showed complete or partial response. General observations from the study: Some patients were treatment-naive; others were previously treated. Expanded sorted subsets were checked for tumor reactivity using peptides. Published repertoire comparisons used only baseline and M1 samples from a small cohort with few responders.

The germline CDR1 and CDR2 sequences are LGHNA and YNFKEQ. The CDR3 spans 14 residues. Sorting of live CD3+CD8+TCRalphabeta+ cells by PD-1 and/or TIGIT gave four subsets. The QIAseq Immune Repertoire TCR panel built the libraries from about 14 ng of total RNA. TCRdb processed the reads anew with MiXCR; each CDR3 protein has one entry. The sample carries over 300 distinct CDR3 sequences, 8.5% to 10% recorded once. This clonotype was sampled from a human donor with melanoma. The chain couples TRBV4-2 to TRBJ2-1; 11 nucleotides line up with TRBD2. Sample: CD8+ T cells from PBMCs, taken at baseline or after one month of anti-PD-1 therapy (not recorded which). The CDR3 region has the DNA TGCGCCAGCAGCCTCGTAGCGGGGGGGAATGAGCAGTTCTTC. Its translation is CASSLVAGGNEQFF.